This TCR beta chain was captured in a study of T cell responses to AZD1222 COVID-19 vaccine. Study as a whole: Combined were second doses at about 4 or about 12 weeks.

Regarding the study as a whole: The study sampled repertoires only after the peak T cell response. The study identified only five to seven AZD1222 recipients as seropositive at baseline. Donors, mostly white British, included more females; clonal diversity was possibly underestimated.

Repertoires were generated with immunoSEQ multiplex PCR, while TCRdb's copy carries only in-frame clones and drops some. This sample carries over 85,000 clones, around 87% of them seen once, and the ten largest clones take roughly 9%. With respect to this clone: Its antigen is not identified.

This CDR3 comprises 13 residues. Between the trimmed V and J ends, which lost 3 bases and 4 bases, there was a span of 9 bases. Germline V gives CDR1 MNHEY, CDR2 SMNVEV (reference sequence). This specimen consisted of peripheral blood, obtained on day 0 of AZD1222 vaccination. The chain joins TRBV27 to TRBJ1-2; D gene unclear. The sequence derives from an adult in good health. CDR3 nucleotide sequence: TGTGCCAGCAGTTTTGGCGGGCGCTATGGCTACACCTTC. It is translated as CASSFGGRYGYTF.